This TCR beta chain was observed in a study of cytomegalovirus exposure and HLA in healthy donors. On the study more broadly: The study placed around 80% of its 350 to 400 genotyped donors in the Caucasian-associated ancestry cluster.

In regard to this clone: Its antigen is unidentified.

CDR1 and CDR2 from the germline V gene are SEHNR and FQNEAQ (reference sequence). This CDR3 comprises 14 residues. V was cut by 6 bases and J by 4 bases, with 13 bases left in between. Study outcomes and limitations: Sequence variants that were highly shared formed a cluster that was likely a sequencing artifact. As a later analysis showed, a missense DCLRE1C variant was linked to trimming of TCR beta V- and J-genes.

PCR primers comprised 60 Vbeta and 13 Jbeta primers. As processed by the authors: About 9.9 million shared chains were among around 80 million unique TCR beta chains counted in a later analysis. Profiled with immunoSEQ multiplex PCR; TCRdb holds only in-frame clones, not every one. That table is the source of V, J and clone size, and D and trimming were worked out from the DNA. The top ten hold about a sixth of the sample, which has 200,000 to 250,000 clones, 60% to 85% seen once. Sample: PBMCs. The sequence was obtained from a man in his forties in good health and CMV-seronegative. The V call is TRBV7-9, the J call TRBJ1-5; D not certain. The CDR3 loop is CASSREEVNQPQHF. In nucleotides, the CDR3 is TGTGCCAGCAGTCGAGAGGAGGTTAATCAGCCCCAGCATTTT.